This T cell receptor beta chain was sequenced in a study of PD-1 blockade in mismatch repair-deficient tumors. Sequencing was performed with immunoSEQ multiplex PCR; in TCRdb, only in-frame clones are kept and a portion is missing. Of some 120,000 clones listed, around nine tenths were seen once; the top ten hold 10% to 15%. V dropped 7 bases and J dropped 4; count of bases not matched to a gene: 13. The CDR3 sequence is 15 residues long. Germline loops: CDR1 SNHLY, CDR2 FYNNEI. The sequence was collected from an adult with mismatch repair-deficient cancer. The sequencing used peripheral blood, collected 70 to 73 weeks after starting pembrolizumab. The chain joins TRBV2 to TRBJ2-7, with 7 bases fitting TRBD1. As DNA, the CDR3 is TGTGCCAGCAACCGGGACAGCGAGTTTCAGTACGAGCAGTACTTC. This encodes CASNRDSEFQYEQYF.